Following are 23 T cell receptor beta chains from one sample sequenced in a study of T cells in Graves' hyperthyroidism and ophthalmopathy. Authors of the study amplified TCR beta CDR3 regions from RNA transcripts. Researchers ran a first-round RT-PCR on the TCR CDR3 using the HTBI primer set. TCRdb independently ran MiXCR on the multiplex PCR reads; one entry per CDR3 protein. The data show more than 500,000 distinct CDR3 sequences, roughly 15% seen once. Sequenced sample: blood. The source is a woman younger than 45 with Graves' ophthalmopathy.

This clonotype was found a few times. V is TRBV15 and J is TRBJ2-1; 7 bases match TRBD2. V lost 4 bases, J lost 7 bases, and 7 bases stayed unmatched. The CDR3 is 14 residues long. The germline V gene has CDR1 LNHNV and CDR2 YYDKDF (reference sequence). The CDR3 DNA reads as TGTGCCACCAGCACCTTGCGGGAGACGAATGAGCAGTTCTTC. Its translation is CATSTLRETNEQFF.

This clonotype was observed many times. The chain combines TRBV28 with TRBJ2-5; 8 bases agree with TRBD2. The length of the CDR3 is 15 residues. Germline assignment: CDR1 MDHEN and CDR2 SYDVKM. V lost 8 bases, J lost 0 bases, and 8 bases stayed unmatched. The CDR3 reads CASHLTSDHQETQYF. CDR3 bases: TGTGCCAGCCACTTGACTAGCGATCACCAAGAGACCCAGTACTTC. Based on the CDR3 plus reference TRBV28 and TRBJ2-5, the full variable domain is DVKVTQSSRYLVKRTGEKVFLECVQDMDHENMFWYRQDPGLGLRLIYFSYDVKMKEKGDIPEGYSVSREKKERFSLILESASTNQTSMYLCASHLTSDHQETQYFGPGTRLLVL.

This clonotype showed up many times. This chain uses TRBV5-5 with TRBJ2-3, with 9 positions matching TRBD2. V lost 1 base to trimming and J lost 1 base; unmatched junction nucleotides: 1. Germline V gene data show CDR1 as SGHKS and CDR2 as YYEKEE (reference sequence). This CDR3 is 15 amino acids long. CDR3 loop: CASSLRLAGTDTQYF. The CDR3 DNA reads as TGTGCCAGCAGCTTGAGACTAGCGGGCACAGATACGCAGTATTTT.

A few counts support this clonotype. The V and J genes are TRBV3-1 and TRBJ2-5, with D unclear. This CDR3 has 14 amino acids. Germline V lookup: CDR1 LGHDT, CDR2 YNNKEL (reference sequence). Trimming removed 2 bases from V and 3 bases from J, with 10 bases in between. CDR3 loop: CASSQRSSEETQYF. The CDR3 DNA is TGTGCCAGCAGCCAAAGGAGTAGTGAAGAGACCCAGTACTTC.

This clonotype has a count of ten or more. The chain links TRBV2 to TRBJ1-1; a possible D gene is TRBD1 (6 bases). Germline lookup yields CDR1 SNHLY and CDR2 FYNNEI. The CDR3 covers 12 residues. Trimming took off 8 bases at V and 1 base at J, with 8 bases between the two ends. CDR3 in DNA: TGTGCCAGCGGACAGTCGAACACTGAAGCTTTCTTT. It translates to CASGQSNTEAFF. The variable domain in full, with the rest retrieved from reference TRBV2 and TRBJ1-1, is EPEVTQTPSHQVTQMGQEVILRCVPISNHLYFYWYRQILGQKVEFLVSFYNNEISEKSEIFDDQFSVERPDGSNFTLKIRSTKLEDSAMYFCASGQSNTEAFFGQGTRLTVV.

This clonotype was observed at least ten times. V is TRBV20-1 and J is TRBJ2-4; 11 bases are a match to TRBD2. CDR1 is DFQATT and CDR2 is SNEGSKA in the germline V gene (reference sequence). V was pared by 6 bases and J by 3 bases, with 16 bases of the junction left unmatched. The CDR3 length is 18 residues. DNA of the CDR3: TGCAGTGCGACAGGACTAGCGGGCCAACGGCTGGGCAAAAACATTCAGTACTTC. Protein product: CSATGLAGQRLGKNIQYF.

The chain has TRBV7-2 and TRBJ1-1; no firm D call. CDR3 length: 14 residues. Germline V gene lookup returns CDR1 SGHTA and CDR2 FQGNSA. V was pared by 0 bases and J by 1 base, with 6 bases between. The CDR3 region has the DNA TGTGCCAGCAGCTTAGCCTTCGAGAACACTGAAGCTTTCTTT. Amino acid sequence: CASSLAFENTEAFF.

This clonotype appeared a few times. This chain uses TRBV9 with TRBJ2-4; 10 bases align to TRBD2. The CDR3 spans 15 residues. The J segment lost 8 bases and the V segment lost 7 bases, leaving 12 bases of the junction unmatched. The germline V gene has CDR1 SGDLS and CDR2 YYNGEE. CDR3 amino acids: CASSSKAGGSDIQYF. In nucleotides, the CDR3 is TGTGCCAGCTCCTCCAAAGCGGGAGGGAGCGACATTCAGTACTTC.

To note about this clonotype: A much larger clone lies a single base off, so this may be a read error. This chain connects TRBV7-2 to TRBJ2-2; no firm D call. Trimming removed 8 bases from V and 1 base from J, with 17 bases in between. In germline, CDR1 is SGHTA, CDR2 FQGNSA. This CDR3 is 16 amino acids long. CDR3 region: CASGPNGQVNTGELFF. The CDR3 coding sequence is TGTGCCAGCGGCCCCAACGGGCAGGTGAACACCGGGGAGCTGTTTTTT.

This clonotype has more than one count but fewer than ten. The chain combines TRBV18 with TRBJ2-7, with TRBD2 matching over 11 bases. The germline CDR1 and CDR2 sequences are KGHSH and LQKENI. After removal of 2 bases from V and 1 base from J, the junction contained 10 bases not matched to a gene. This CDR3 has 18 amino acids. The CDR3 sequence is CASSPVASGRSRSYEQYF. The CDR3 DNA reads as TGTGCCAGCTCACCAGTCGCTAGCGGGAGGTCCAGGTCCTACGAGCAGTACTTC.

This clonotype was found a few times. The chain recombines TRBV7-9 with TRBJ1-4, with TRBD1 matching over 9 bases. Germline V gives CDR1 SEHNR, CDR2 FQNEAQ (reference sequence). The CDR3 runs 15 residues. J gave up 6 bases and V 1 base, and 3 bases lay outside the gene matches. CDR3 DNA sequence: TGTGCCAGCAGCTTAGATTGGACAGGGGATGAAAAACTGTTTTTT. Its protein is CASSLDWTGDEKLFF.

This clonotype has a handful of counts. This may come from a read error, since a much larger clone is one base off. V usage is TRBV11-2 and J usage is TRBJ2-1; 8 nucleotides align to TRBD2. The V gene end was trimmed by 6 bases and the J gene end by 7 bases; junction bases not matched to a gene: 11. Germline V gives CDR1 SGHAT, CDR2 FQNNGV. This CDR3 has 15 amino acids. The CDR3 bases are TGTGCCAGCAGTGGACCGAGCGGGAGTGGGAATGAGCAGTTCTTC. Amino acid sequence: CASSGPSGSGNEQFF.

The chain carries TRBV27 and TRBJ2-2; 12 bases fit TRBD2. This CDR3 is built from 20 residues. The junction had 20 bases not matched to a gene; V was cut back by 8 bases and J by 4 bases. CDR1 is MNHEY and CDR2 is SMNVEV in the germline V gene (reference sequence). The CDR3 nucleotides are TGTGCCAGCCTTTTATCGGGGGCCCCTAGCGGGAGGGCCGGCACCGGGGAGCTGTTTTTT. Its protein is CASLLSGAPSGRAGTGELFF.

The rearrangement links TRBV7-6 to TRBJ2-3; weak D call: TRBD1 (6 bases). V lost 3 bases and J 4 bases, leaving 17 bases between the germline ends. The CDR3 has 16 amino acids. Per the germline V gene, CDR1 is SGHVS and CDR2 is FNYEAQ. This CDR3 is CASSLTGPVSSDTQYF. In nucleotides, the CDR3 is TGTGCCAGCAGCTTGACAGGTCCTGTTAGCTCAGATACGCAGTATTTT.

The CDR3 region has the DNA TGCGCCAGCAGCCTGGGAGCCAAAAACATTCAGTACTTC. This gives the protein CASSLGAKNIQYF. This sequence joins TRBV5-1 and TRBJ2-4; unclear D gene. With 4 bases removed from V and 0 bases from J, the gap between germline ends came to 5 bases. Germline CDR1 SGHRS, CDR2 YFSETQ. The length of the CDR3 is 13 residues.

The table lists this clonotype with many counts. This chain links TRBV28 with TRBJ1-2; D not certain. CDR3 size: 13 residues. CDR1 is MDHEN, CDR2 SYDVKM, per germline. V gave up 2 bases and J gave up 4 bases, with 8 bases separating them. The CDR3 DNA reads TGTGCCAGCAGTTTACCAGGCGGCTATGGCTACACCTTC. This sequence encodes CASSLPGGYGYTF.

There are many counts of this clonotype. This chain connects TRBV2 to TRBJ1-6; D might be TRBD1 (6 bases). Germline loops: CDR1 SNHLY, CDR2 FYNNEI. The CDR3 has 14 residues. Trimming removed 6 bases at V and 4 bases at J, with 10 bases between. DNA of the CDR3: TGTGCCAGCAGGGGGGCAGGTTATAATTCACCCCTCCACTTT. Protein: CASRGAGYNSPLHF.

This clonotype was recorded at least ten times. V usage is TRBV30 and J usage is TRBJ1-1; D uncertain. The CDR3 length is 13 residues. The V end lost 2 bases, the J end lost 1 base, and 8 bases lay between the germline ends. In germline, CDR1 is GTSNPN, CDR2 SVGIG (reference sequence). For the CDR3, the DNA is TGTGCCTGGAGTCTAAGCCAGAACACTGAAGCTTTCTTT. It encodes CAWSLSQNTEAFF.

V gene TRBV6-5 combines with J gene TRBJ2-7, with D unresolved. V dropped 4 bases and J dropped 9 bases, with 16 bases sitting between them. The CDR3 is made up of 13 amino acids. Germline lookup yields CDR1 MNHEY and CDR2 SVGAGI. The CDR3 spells CASSSPGTSGQYF. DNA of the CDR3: TGTGCCAGCAGTTCCCCGGGCACCTCAGGGCAGTACTTC.

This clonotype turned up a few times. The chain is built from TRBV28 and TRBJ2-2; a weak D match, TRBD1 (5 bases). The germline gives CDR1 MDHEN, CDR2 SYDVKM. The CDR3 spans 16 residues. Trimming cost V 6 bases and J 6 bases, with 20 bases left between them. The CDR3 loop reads CASRPKSGFVAGELFF. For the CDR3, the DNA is TGTGCCAGCAGACCTAAATCAGGGTTTGTTGCCGGGGAGCTGTTTTTT.

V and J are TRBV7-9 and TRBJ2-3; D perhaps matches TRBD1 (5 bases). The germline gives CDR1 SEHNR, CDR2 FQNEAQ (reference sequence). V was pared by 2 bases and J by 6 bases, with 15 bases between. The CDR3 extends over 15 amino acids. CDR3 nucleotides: TGTGCCAGCAGCTTATCGGCAGGGCCCCTTGATACGCAGTATTTT. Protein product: CASSLSAGPLDTQYF.

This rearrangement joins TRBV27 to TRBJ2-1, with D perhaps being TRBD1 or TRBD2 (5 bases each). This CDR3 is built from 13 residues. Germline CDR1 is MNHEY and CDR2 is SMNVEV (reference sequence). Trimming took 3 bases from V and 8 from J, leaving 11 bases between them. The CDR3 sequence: CASSLGPGDEQFF. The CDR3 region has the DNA TGTGCCAGCAGTTTGGGACCAGGCGATGAGCAGTTCTTC.

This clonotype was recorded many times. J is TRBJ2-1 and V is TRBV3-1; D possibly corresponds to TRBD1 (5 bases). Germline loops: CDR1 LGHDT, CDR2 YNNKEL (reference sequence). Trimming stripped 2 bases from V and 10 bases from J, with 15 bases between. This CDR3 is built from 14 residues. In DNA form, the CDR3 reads TGTGCCAGCAGCCAAACCGGAGTCTACAGGGAGCAGTTCTTC. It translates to CASSQTGVYREQFF.